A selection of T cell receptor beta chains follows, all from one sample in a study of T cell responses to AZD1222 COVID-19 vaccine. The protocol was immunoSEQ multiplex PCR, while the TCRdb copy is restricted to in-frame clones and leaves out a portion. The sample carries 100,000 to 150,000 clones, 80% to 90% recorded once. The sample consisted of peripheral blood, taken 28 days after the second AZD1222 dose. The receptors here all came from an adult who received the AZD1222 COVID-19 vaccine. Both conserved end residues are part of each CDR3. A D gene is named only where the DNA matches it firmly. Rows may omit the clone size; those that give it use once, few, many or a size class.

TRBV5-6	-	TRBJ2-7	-	CASSLGEGGYEQYF	TGTGCCAGCAGCTTGGGCGAGGGTGGCTACGAGCAGTACTTC
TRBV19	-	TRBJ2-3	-	CASSIDGADTQYF	TGTGCCAGTAGTATAGACGGGGCTGATACGCAGTATTTT
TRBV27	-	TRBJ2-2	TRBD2	CASSLGRDSIYPLNTGELFF	TGTGCCAGCAGTCTGGGGAGGGACTCCATTTACCCTTTAAACACCGGGGAGCTGTTTTTT
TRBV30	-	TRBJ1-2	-	CAWSVPGSYGYTF	TGTGCCTGGAGTGTACCAGGTAGCTATGGCTACACCTTC
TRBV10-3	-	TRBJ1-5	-	CAISDWAANQPQHF	TGTGCCATCAGTGATTGGGCAGCCAATCAGCCCCAGCATTTT
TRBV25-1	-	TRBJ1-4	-	CASSERIGRGAEKLFF	TGTGCCAGCAGTGAAAGGATCGGCAGGGGAGCGGAAAAACTGTTTTTT
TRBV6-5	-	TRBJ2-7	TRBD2	CASSYSGGALEQYF	TGTGCCAGCAGTTATAGCGGGGGGGCTCTCGAGCAGTACTTC
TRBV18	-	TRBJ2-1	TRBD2	CASQEGLAGGANEQFF	TGTGCCAGCCAGGAGGGACTAGCGGGAGGAGCCAATGAGCAGTTCTTC
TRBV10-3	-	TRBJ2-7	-	CAISVDGGSYEQYF	TGTGCCATCAGTGTTGATGGGGGCTCCTACGAGCAGTACTTC
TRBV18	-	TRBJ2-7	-	CASSPRNTGSAYEQYF	TGTGCCAGCTCACCGAGGAACACCGGTTCTGCCTACGAGCAGTACTTC
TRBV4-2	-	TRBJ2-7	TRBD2	CASSQLAGGPYEQYF	TGTGCCAGCAGCCAACTAGCGGGGGGCCCCTACGAGCAGTACTTC
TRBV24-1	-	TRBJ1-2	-	CATGGNYGYTF	TGTGCCACCGGAGGGAACTATGGCTACACCTTC
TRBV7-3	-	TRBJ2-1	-	CASSLETGHNEQFF	TGTGCCAGCAGCTTAGAGACAGGACACAATGAGCAGTTCTTC
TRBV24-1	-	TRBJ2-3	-	CATSYMDTQYF	TGTGCCACCAGTTATATGGATACGCAGTATTTT
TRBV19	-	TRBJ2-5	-	CASSMKGIQETQYF	TGTGCCAGTAGTATGAAAGGGATCCAAGAGACCCAGTACTTC
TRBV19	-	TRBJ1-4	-	CASRGRTYNEKLFF	TGTGCCAGTCGAGGGCGGACTTATAATGAAAAACTGTTTTTT
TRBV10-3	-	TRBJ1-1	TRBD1	CAISTTGGYTEAFF	TGTGCCATCAGTACTACAGGGGGCTATACTGAAGCTTTCTTT
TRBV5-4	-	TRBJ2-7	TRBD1	CASSLVGQGAGEQYF	TGTGCCAGCAGCTTGGTGGGGCAGGGGGCTGGCGAGCAGTACTTC
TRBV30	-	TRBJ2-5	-	CAWTRAQRETQYF	TGTGCCTGGACCCGGGCCCAAAGAGAGACCCAGTACTTC
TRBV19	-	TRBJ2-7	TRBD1	CASSMGGQGRDEQYF	TGTGCCAGTAGTATGGGGGGACAGGGTAGAGACGAGCAGTACTTC
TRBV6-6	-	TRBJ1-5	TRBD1	CASSPQWDSRLQWAQHF	TGTGCCAGCAGTCCACAATGGGACAGCCGCCTCCAGTGGGCCCAGCATTTT
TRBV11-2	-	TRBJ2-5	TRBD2	CASSSPRGAQRGRETQYF	TGTGCCAGCAGCTCCCCCCGGGGTGCTCAGCGGGGGAGGGAGACCCAGTACTTC
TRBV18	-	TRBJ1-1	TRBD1	CASSPTGGSTEAFF	TGTGCCAGCTCACCGACAGGGGGCTCCACTGAAGCTTTCTTT
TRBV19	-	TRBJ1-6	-	CASRPGRESSYNSPLHF	TGTGCCAGTAGGCCGGGGCGGGAGAGCTCCTATAATTCACCCCTCCACTTT
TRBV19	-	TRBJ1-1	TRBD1	CAGKNTGDTEAFF	TGTGCCGGTAAAAATACAGGGGACACTGAAGCTTTCTTT
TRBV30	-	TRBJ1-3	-	CAWSIWVGLSGNTIYF	TGTGCCTGGAGTATATGGGTGGGCCTCTCTGGAAACACCATATATTTT
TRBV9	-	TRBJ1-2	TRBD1	CASRQGDYGYTF	TGTGCCAGCCGACAGGGTGACTATGGCTACACCTTC
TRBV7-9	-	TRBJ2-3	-	CASSFGDTQYF	TGTGCCAGCAGCTTCGGGGATACGCAGTATTTT
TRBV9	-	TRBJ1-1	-	CASSVRGGLNTEAFF	TGTGCCAGCAGCGTAAGGGGGGGACTGAACACTGAAGCTTTCTTT
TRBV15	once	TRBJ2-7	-	CATSRAAGGVEQYF	TGTGCCACCAGCAGAGCCGCCGGGGGAGTGGAGCAGTACTTC
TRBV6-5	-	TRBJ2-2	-	CASTRTANTGELFF	TGTGCCAGCACGAGGACGGCGAACACCGGGGAGCTGTTTTTT
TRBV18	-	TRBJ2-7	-	CASSAGSKREQYF	TGTGCCAGCTCAGCTGGGTCAAAACGGGAGCAGTACTTC
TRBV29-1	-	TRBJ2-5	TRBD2	CSVAASGKETQYF	TGCAGCGTGGCGGCTAGCGGGAAAGAGACCCAGTACTTC
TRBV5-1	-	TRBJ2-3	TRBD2	CASSITSGIFTDTQYF	TGCGCCAGCAGCATAACTAGCGGCATATTCACAGATACGCAGTATTTT
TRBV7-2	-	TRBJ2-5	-	CASSLVVGAETQYF	TGTGCCAGCAGCTTAGTTGTGGGGGCAGAGACCCAGTACTTC
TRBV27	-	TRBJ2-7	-	CASSLDFAPGYEQYF	TGTGCCAGCAGTTTAGATTTCGCCCCTGGCTACGAGCAGTACTTC
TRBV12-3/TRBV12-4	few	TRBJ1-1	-	CASSSVGPEAFF	TGTGCCAGCAGCTCCGTCGGACCTGAAGCTTTCTTT
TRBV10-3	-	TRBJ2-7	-	CAISEAQLGYEQYF	TGTGCCATCAGTGAAGCCCAGCTTGGCTACGAGCAGTACTTC
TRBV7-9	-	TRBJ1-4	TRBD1	CASSSLLDRDPGKLFF	TGTGCCAGCAGCTCCCTCTTGGACAGGGATCCGGGAAAACTGTTTTTT
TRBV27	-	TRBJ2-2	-	CASSRGGTGELFF	TGTGCCAGCAGTCGAGGGGGCACCGGGGAGCTGTTTTTT
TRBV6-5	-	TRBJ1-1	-	CAINLGEGAFF	TGTGCCATCAACTTGGGGGAGGGAGCTTTCTTT
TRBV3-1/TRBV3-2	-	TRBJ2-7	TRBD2	CASSLQRGSYEQYF	TGTGCCAGCAGCCTACAGCGGGGATCCTACGAGCAGTACTTC
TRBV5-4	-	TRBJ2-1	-	CASSFGLANEQFF	TGTGCCAGCAGCTTTGGACTTGCCAATGAGCAGTTCTTC
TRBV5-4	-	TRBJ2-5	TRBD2	CASSERLAGTQETQYF	TGTGCCAGCAGCGAAAGACTAGCGGGGACCCAAGAGACCCAGTACTTC
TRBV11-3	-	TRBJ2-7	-	CASSEKDYEQYF	TGTGCCAGCAGCGAAAAGGACTACGAGCAGTACTTC
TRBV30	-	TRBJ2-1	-	CAWSVDDYNEQFF	TGTGCCTGGAGTGTAGATGACTACAATGAGCAGTTCTTC
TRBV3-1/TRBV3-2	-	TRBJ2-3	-	CASSQTQDGDTQYF	TGTGCCAGCAGCCAAACCCAGGATGGGGATACGCAGTATTTT
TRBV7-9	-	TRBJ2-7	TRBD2	CASSSHRRTSAWGVYEQYF	TGTGCCAGCAGTTCACACCGGCGGACTAGCGCTTGGGGGGTCTACGAGCAGTACTTC
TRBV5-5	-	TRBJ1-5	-	CASSLAVTSNQPQHF	TGTGCCAGCAGCTTGGCAGTGACTAGCAATCAGCCCCAGCATTTT